This T cell receptor (beta chain) was captured by sequencing in a study of blood T cell repertoires in COVID-19. Study in general: Donors in the United States, Italy and Spain gave samples during acute or convalescent COVID-19. From T cells, B-cell-depleted T cells, or PBMCs came the material, which was cDNA or gDNA.

This clone was observed a single time. Original analysis: Nucleated cell counts were estimated from reference gene primer amplification. Assay used: immunoSEQ multiplex PCR; TCRdb lists only in-frame clones, some missing. V and J calls and clone size are as listed in that table; D and trimming were resolved from the DNA. The data contain roughly 100,000 clones, 75% to 90% of them seen just once; the ten biggest clones take up approximately 19%. Germline loops: CDR1 WSHSY, CDR2 SAAADI. V was shortened by 2 bases and J by 6 bases, with 13 bases between the two germline ends. The CDR3 totals 15 residues.

Sample: peripheral blood. The gene calls are TRBV10-2 and TRBJ2-2, with D hard to call. The receptor comes from a woman older than 75 with acute or convalescent COVID-19. The CDR3 bases are TGCGCCAGCAGTGAGGATGACGGGTCCGCCGGGGAGCTGTTTTTT. This encodes CASSEDDGSAGELFF.